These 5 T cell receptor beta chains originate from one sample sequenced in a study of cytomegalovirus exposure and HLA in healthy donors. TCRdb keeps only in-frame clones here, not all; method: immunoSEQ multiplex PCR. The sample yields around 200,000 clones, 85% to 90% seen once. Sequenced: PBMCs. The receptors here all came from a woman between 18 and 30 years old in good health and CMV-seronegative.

This chain's CDR3 is CASSVDRGNYGYTF. CDR3 sequence (DNA): TGTGCCAGCAGTGTGGACAGGGGCAACTATGGCTACACCTTC. The V and J genes are TRBV2 and TRBJ1-2; 9 bases line up with TRBD1. J lost 2 bases, V lost 4 bases, and 2 bases had no gene match. CDR1 is SNHLY, CDR2 FYNNEI, per germline. CDR3 length: 14 residues.

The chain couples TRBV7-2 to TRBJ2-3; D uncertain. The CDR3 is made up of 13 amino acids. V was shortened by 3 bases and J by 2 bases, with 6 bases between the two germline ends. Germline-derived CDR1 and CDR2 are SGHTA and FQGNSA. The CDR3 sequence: CASSFVDTDTQYF. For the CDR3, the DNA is TGTGCCAGCAGCTTTGTAGACACAGATACGCAGTATTTT. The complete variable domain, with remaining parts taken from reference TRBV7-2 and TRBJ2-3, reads GAGVSQSPSNKVTEKGKDVELRCDPISGHTALYWYRQSLGQGLEFLIYFQGNSAPDKSGLPSDRFSAERTGGSVSTLTIQRTQQEDSAVYLCASSFVDTDTQYFGPGTRLTVL.

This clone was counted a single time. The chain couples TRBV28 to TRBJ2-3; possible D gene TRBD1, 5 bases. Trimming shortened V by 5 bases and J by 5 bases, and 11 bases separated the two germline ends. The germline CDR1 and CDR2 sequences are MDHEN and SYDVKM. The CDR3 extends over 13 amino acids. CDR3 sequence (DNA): TGTGCCAGCAGTGCCTCGACAGAAGATACGCAGTATTTT. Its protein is CASSASTEDTQYF.

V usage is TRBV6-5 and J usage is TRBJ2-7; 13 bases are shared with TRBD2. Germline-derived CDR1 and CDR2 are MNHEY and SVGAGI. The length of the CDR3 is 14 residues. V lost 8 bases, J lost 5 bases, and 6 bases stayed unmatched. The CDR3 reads CASGLGLAGDEQYF. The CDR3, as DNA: TGTGCCAGCGGTTTAGGACTAGCGGGAGACGAGCAGTACTTC.

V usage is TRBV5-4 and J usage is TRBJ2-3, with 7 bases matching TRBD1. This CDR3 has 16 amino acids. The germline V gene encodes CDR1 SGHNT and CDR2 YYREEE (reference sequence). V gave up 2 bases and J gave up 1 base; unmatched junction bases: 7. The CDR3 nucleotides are TGTGCCAGCAGCTTTCCCCAGGGGGAAGGCACAGATACGCAGTATTTT. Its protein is CASSFPQGEGTDTQYF.